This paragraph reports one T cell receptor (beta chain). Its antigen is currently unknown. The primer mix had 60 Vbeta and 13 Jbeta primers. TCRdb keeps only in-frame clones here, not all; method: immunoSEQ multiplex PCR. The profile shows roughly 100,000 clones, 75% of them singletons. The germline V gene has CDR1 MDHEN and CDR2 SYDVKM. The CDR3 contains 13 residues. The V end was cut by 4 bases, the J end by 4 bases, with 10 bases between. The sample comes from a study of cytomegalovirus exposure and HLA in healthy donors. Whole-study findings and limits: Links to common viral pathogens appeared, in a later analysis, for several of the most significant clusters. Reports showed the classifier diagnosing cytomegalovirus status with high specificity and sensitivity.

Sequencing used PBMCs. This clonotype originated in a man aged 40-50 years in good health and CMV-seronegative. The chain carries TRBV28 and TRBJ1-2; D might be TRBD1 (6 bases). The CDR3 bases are TGTGCCAGCAGTTCCCCGGACAGCTATGGCTACACCTTC. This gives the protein CASSSPDSYGYTF.